The 15 T cell receptor beta chains below were found in one sample sequenced in a study of regulatory T cells in long-lasting Graves disease. Building the TCR beta libraries relied on iRepertoire HTBI primers, and CDR3 regions underwent Arm-PCR. TCRdb re-derived calls from the multiplex PCR reads in MiXCR, one entry per CDR3 protein. There are 300,000 to 400,000 distinct CDR3 sequences in the sample; around 20% occur only once, and approximately 31% lies in the top ten. The sample's time point: persistent/refractory GD, antithyroid drugs over 5 years with positive TRAb. PBMC RNA served as the TCR library source. The specimen comprised peripheral blood mononuclear cells (PBMCs), sampled when the disease was refractory, from a patient treated with antithyroid drugs. Receptors originate from a female donor with Graves disease.

This clonotype was seen more than once but under ten times. The V and J genes are TRBV25-1 and TRBJ1-1, with D maybe TRBD1 (5 bases). In germline, CDR1 is MGHDK, CDR2 SYGVNS. CDR3 length equals 16 residues. With 5 bases removed from V and 0 bases from J, the gap between germline ends came to 16 bases. For the CDR3, the DNA is TGTGCCAGCAGTAGTCAGTTACCGGGGCTGAACACTGAAGCTTTCTTT. It is translated as CASSSQLPGLNTEAFF.

This clonotype came up many times. The junction does not match germline at one end; this may be a read error. The V call is TRBV27, the J call TRBJ2-7; D assignment may be TRBD1 or TRBD2 (5 bases each). There are 12 residues in the CDR3. CDR1 and CDR2 (germline): MNHEY, SMNVEV (reference sequence). CDR3 sequence: CASSCLRDGPLF. CDR3 DNA sequence: TGTGCCAGCAGCTGCCTTCGGGACGGACCACTTTTC.

This clonotype appeared a few times. The chain combines TRBV4-1 with TRBJ1-1; tentative D call: TRBD1 (6 bases). The CDR3 runs to 13 residues. The V gene lost 3 bases and the J gene lost 5 bases, with 10 bases spanning the gap. Looked up from germline, CDR1 is MGHRA and CDR2 is YSYEKL. In DNA, the CDR3 is TGCGCCAGCAGCCAGGCAGGGGATACTGAAGCTTTCTTT. As protein: CASSQAGDTEAFF.

This clonotype was detected a few times. The gene calls are TRBV5-1 and TRBJ1-1; D remains ambiguous. V lost 2 bases to trimming and J lost 4 bases, with 12 bases between them. This CDR3 is built from 14 residues. Per germline, CDR1 SGHRS and CDR2 YFSETQ. CDR3 in DNA: TGCGCCAGCAGCTTAGGTGGCAGCGTCACTGAAGCTTTCTTT. This gives the protein CASSLGGSVTEAFF. Together with reference TRBV5-1 and TRBJ1-1, the CDR3 gives the full variable domain: KAGVTQTPRYLIKTRGQQVTLSCSPISGHRSVSWYQQTPGQGLQFLFEYFSETQRNKGNFPGRFSGRQFSNSRSEMNVSTLELGDSALYLCASSLGGSVTEAFFGQGTRLTVV.

V and J are TRBV10-2 and TRBJ2-5; D perhaps matches TRBD1 (5 bases). In germline, CDR1 is WSHSY, CDR2 SAAADI. This CDR3 is built from 14 residues. The V and J ends lost 5 bases and 4 bases respectively, with 14 bases between them. This CDR3 is CASSIFQGGETQYF. The DNA of the CDR3 is TGCGCCAGCAGTATCTTCCAGGGTGGAGAGACCCAGTACTTC.

With respect to this clonotype: This likely reflects a read error, since a far larger clone is one base away. V is TRBV7-2 and J is TRBJ1-1; no clear D. CDR1 is SGHTA and CDR2 is FQGNSA in the germline V gene. This CDR3 has 13 residues. DNA for the CDR3: TGTGCCAGCAGCTATGCCAGGAACACTGAAGCTCTCTTT. It specifies CASSYARNTEALF. The whole variable domain, filled in from reference TRBV7-2 and TRBJ1-1, reads GAGVSQSPSNKVTEKGKDVELRCDPISGHTALYWYRQSLGQGLEFLIYFQGNSAPDKSGLPSDRFSAERTGGSVSTLTIQRTQQEDSAVYLCASSYARNTEALFGQGTRLTVV.

This clonotype has at least ten counts. The rearrangement links TRBV18 to TRBJ1-2, with 8 positions matching TRBD1. With 3 bases clipped from V and 5 bases from J, the junction kept 5 bases outside the gene matches. Germline loops: CDR1 KGHSH, CDR2 LQKENI. The CDR3 runs to 14 residues. The CDR3 loop reads CASSPSGQAYGYTF. The CDR3, as DNA: TGTGCCAGCTCACCGTCGGGACAGGCTTATGGCTACACCTTC.

In DNA form, the CDR3 reads TGTGCCAGCAGTTTTGGGAACCAAGAGACCCAGTACTTC. Residues: CASSFGNQETQYF. The chain combines TRBV28 with TRBJ2-5; D is ambiguous. Germline CDR1 reads MDHEN; CDR2 reads SYDVKM. The CDR3 loop spans 13 amino acids. V dropped 3 bases and J dropped 0 bases, with 5 bases sitting between them.

The genes are TRBV4-1 and TRBJ2-4; 8 nucleotides align to TRBD2. The CDR3 loop spans 15 amino acids. V was pared by 0 bases and J by 7 bases, with 5 bases of the junction left unmatched. The germline V gene has CDR1 MGHRA and CDR2 YSYEKL. The CDR3 spells CASSQEVASGNIQYF. For the CDR3, the DNA is TGCGCCAGCAGCCAAGAGGTGGCTAGCGGGAACATTCAGTACTTC.

The genes are TRBV3-1 and TRBJ2-7, with 8 bases that match TRBD2. This CDR3 has 13 residues. The J segment lost 13 bases and the V segment lost 4 bases, leaving 12 bases of the junction unmatched. Per the germline V gene, CDR1 is LGHDT and CDR2 is YNNKEL (reference sequence). The CDR3, as DNA: TGTGCCAGCAGCCGCCGGAAGGCTAGCGGGTTATACTTC. It encodes CASSRRKASGLYF.

The sample holds many counts of this clonotype. The chain recombines TRBV10-3 with TRBJ1-1, with D unresolved. The length of the CDR3 is 12 residues. CDR1 is ENHRY, CDR2 SYGVKD, per germline. The ends were cut back, 5 bases at V and 1 base at J, with 5 bases in the middle. In DNA, the CDR3 is TGTGCCATCAGTTGGGAGAACACTGAAGCTTTCTTT. Its protein product is CAISWENTEAFF.

This clonotype was counted a few times. V usage is TRBV5-1 and J usage is TRBJ1-1; D unresolved. The CDR3 covers 14 residues. The V end lost 2 bases, the J end lost 0 bases, and 8 bases lay between the germline ends. Looked up from germline, CDR1 is SGHRS and CDR2 is YFSETQ. In DNA, the CDR3 is TGCGCCAGCAGCTTTACACGACTGAACACTGAAGCTTTCTTT. Protein product: CASSFTRLNTEAFF.

This rearrangement joins TRBV5-1 to TRBJ1-1; D may be TRBD1 (5 bases). Trimming removed 2 bases from V and 1 base from J, with 12 bases in between. The CDR3 totals 15 residues. Germline CDR1 is SGHRS and CDR2 is YFSETQ. For the CDR3, the DNA is TGCGCCAGCAGCTTCCCCCAGGGACCGAACACTGAAGCTTTCTTT. It codes for CASSFPQGPNTEAFF.

CDR3 nucleotides: TGCAGTGCTAGAGTTCCGCAACACTACGAGCAGTACTTC. Amino acid sequence: CSARVPQHYEQYF. The chain links TRBV20-1 to TRBJ2-7; D not resolved. The germline CDR1 and CDR2 sequences are DFQATT and SNEGSKA (reference sequence). With 1 base removed from V and 3 bases from J, the gap between germline ends came to 10 bases. This CDR3 contains 13 residues.

The rearrangement joins TRBV28 to TRBJ2-1, with TRBD2 matching 7 bases. Germline values: CDR1 MDHEN, CDR2 SYDVKM. The CDR3 loop spans 15 amino acids. J was trimmed by 0 bases and V by 7 bases; bases with no gene match: 6. The CDR3 region is CASTLGGSSYNEQFF. Written as DNA, the CDR3 is TGTGCCAGCACCCTTGGCGGGAGCTCCTACAATGAGCAGTTCTTC.